These 11 T cell receptor beta chains came from one sample sequenced in a study of response to subunit inactivated influenza vaccine. MiXCR, run by TCRdb on the RT-PCR reads, gives a single entry per CDR3 protein. The sample has some 550,000 distinct CDR3 sequences, roughly 23% seen once. The sample also formed part of further work on T cells expressing NK-cell markers. This second report adds: Beta-chain TCR cDNA was generated via 5'RACE template switching with UMIs.

The sample here was CD4+ T cells sorted from PBMCs, taken 11 to 12 days after vaccination. All receptors derive from a man over 45 who received an inactivated influenza vaccine.

The chain has TRBV4-2 and TRBJ2-1, with a tentative D call TRBD2 (6 bases). The germline V gene encodes CDR1 LGHNA and CDR2 YNFKEQ. Between the trimmed V and J ends, which lost 2 bases and 7 bases, there was a span of 15 bases. CDR3 length: 15 amino acids. The CDR3 region has the DNA TGTGCCAGCAGCCAATCTTTGCGGGGAGGAAATGAGCAGTTCTTC. Residues: CASSQSLRGGNEQFF.

The chain joins TRBV20-1 to TRBJ2-3; D may be TRBD2 (5 bases). Germline V CDR1 and CDR2: DFQATT, SNEGSKA (reference sequence). CDR3 length: 14 amino acids. Trimming stripped 5 bases from V and 0 bases from J, with 12 bases between. This CDR3 is CSAFQAASTDTQYF. The CDR3 coding sequence is TGCAGTGCTTTCCAAGCGGCTAGCACAGATACGCAGTATTTT.

The rearrangement links TRBV6-1 to TRBJ2-7; 8 bases line up with TRBD1. CDR3 size: 15 residues. V gave up 3 bases and J gave up 3 bases; unmatched junction bases: 7. Per the germline V gene, CDR1 is MNHNS and CDR2 is SASEGT. The DNA for the CDR3 is TGTGCCAGCAGTGAGATAAACAGGGGGTTCTACGAGCAGTACTTC. It specifies CASSEINRGFYEQYF.

This clonotype appeared many times. V and J are TRBV3-1 and TRBJ2-2; no firm D call. The ends were cut back, 1 base at V and 4 bases at J, with 4 bases in the middle. This CDR3 has 13 amino acids. Looked up from germline, CDR1 is LGHDT and CDR2 is YNNKEL (reference sequence). CDR3 DNA: TGTGCCAGCAGCCAAGGGGGCACCGGGGAGCTGTTTTTT. It specifies CASSQGGTGELFF.

This clonotype came up a few times. The genes are TRBV5-1 and TRBJ2-5, with D tentatively TRBD1 (6 bases). Germline-derived CDR1 and CDR2 are SGHRS and YFSETQ. The CDR3 is made up of 14 amino acids. The ends were cut back, 6 bases at V and 3 bases at J, with 15 bases in the middle. The CDR3 protein is CASKIGTTKETQYF. CDR3 nucleotides: TGCGCCAGCAAAATCGGGACAACTAAAGAGACCCAGTACTTC.

This chain connects TRBV18 to TRBJ2-7; TRBD2 matches 7 bases. Germline-derived CDR1 and CDR2 are KGHSH and LQKENI. Losses at the gene ends were 0 bases for V and 0 bases for J; bases not matched to a gene: 2. This CDR3 region has 15 residues. CDR3 coding DNA: TGTGCCAGCTCACCACCATGGGAGGGCTCCTACGAGCAGTACTTC. As protein: CASSPPWEGSYEQYF.

This rearrangement joins TRBV6-1 to TRBJ1-1, with D possibly being TRBD1 (6 bases). Germline-derived CDR1 and CDR2 are MNHNS and SASEGT. The CDR3 extends over 14 amino acids. V was trimmed by 2 bases and J by 4 bases, leaving 11 bases between them. The CDR3 loop reads CASSEFEGGTEAFF. The CDR3 DNA is TGTGCCAGCAGTGAATTCGAAGGGGGCACTGAAGCTTTCTTT.

The rearrangement uses TRBV5-6 and TRBJ2-3, with TRBD2 identical over 11 bases. Germline assignment: CDR1 SGHDT and CDR2 YYEEEE. The trim removed 4 bases at V and 3 bases at J, leaving 7 bases unmatched. The CDR3 is 16 residues long. CDR3 coding DNA: TGTGCCAGCAGCCCGGGACTAGCGGTCCTAACAGATACGCAGTATTTT. Translation: CASSPGLAVLTDTQYF. Combining the CDR3 with reference TRBV5-6 and TRBJ2-3 gives the whole variable domain DAGVTQSPTHLIKTRGQQVTLRCSPKSGHDTVSWYQQALGQGPQFIFQYYEEEERQRGNFPDRFSGHQFPNYSSELNVNALLLGDSALYLCASSPGLAVLTDTQYFGPGTRLTVL.

This chain uses TRBV7-9 with TRBJ2-1; 10 bases align to TRBD2. V was clipped by 5 bases and J by 2 bases; unmatched bases: 9. CDR1 and CDR2 (germline): SEHNR, FQNEAQ (reference sequence). The CDR3 has 17 amino acids. In DNA form, the CDR3 reads TGTGCCAGCAGCACAGGATTAGCGGGGGGTCCCTACAATGAGCAGTTCTTC. It codes for CASSTGLAGGPYNEQFF. The full variable domain, with the rest looked up from reference TRBV7-9 and TRBJ2-1, is DTGVSQNPRHKITKRGQNVTFRCDPISEHNRLYWYRQTLGQGPEFLTYFQNEAQLEKSRLLSDRFSAERPKGSFSTLEIQRTEQGDSAMYLCASSTGLAGGPYNEQFFGPGTRLTVL.

V usage is TRBV2 and J usage is TRBJ2-5; a possible D gene is TRBD2 (6 bases). V lost 7 bases and J 2 bases, leaving 11 bases between the germline ends. This CDR3 has 13 residues. Germline values: CDR1 SNHLY, CDR2 FYNNEI. This CDR3 is CASMAGRQETQYF. The DNA of the CDR3 is TGTGCCAGCATGGCGGGGCGGCAAGAGACCCAGTACTTC.

There are a few counts of this clonotype. The rearrangement joins TRBV4-3 to TRBJ1-2; TRBD1 agrees at 7 bases. Germline V gene sequence: CDR1 LGHNA, CDR2 YSLEER. Germline trimming cut 3 bases from V and 3 bases from J; bases unmatched to any gene: 4. The length of the CDR3 is 14 residues. This CDR3 is CASSHLDRDYGYTF. The CDR3 nucleotides are TGCGCCAGCAGCCACCTCGACAGGGACTATGGCTACACCTTC.